The T cell receptor beta chain under discussion was sequenced for a study of T-cell reconstitution after alpha-beta-depleted transplantation in children. General study points: Two months or so post-transplant, alpha-beta T cells reportedly derived from several hundred expanded graft clones. Most T-cell counts and diversity one year after the transplant came from T cells that were newly produced. Surviving recipient T cells and thymic progenitors produced the high day-60 TCRbeta diversity seen in some patients.

This clonotype occurred many times. What it recognizes is unknown. A library of TCRbeta sequences, prepared with unique molecular identifiers, was generated. MiXCR, run by TCRdb on the PCR reads, gives a single entry per CDR3 protein. The sample yields over 85,000 distinct CDR3 sequences, about 7.5% seen once. CDR3 length: 14 residues. The V gene's germline CDR1 is SGHAT and CDR2 FQDESV (reference sequence). Trimming removed 5 bases from V and 5 bases from J, with 13 bases in between. Sequenced material: PBMCs, taken before TCRalphabeta/CD19-depleted stem cell transplant. The chain recombines TRBV11-1 with TRBJ2-1; D call uncertain. The receptor comes from a boy aged 2 to 10 with acute lymphoblastic leukemia, due to receive a stem cell transplant. The CDR3 DNA is TGTGCCAGCAGCGTCTCGTTCAAAGACAATGAGCAGTTCTTC. This codes for CASSVSFKDNEQFF.